Listed here is a single TCR beta chain. The data were taken from a study of shared clonotypes between healthy human individuals. The CDR3 runs 15 residues. The germline V gene has CDR1 SGHTA and CDR2 FQGNSA. V was pared by 2 bases and J by 0 bases, with 7 bases between. Only in-frame clones appear in the TCRdb table, and some are missing; sequencing was by immunoSEQ multiplex PCR. The table shows 2 million to 3 million clones, with approximately 92% occurring only once. The chain joins TRBV7-2 to TRBJ1-4; unclear D gene. The specimen was naive CD4+ T cells sorted from blood. Specified subset: CD45RA+ positively selected. This sequence originates from a man aged 18 to 30 in good health. The chain's CDR3 is CASSLLSSTNEKLFF. Written as DNA, the CDR3 is TGTGCCAGCAGCTTATTGTCCTCAACTAATGAAAAACTGTTTTTT.